The 9 T cell receptor beta chains presented below share a single source sample, sequenced in a study of blood T cell repertoires in COVID-19. Method: immunoSEQ multiplex PCR; TCRdb's copy keeps in-frame clones and lacks some. Of 300,000 to 400,000 clones listed, approximately 84% were seen once; the top ten hold more than 0.9%. The sequencing input was PBMCs or T cells enriched from blood (not recorded which). The source is a woman between 25 and 40 years old who had recovered from COVID-19.

This clone appeared once. The V gene is TRBV18, the J gene TRBJ2-1, with D perhaps matching TRBD1 (6 bases). The CDR3 spans 15 residues. V dropped 6 bases and J dropped 7 bases, with 19 bases sitting between them. The germline gives CDR1 KGHSH, CDR2 LQKENI. The CDR3 region is CASSLTGTTANEQFF. The CDR3 region has the DNA TGTGCCAGCTCGCTAACAGGGACAACTGCAAATGAGCAGTTCTTC.

The V call is TRBV19, the J call TRBJ1-2; 7 nucleotides agree with TRBD1. V trimming: 10 bases; J trimming: 4 bases; junction bases outside the gene matches: 6. CDR1 is LNHDA and CDR2 is SQIVND in the germline V gene (reference sequence). The length of the CDR3 is 12 residues. This CDR3 is CATGGYGYGYTF. In nucleotides, the CDR3 is TGTGCCACAGGGGGTTATGGCTATGGCTACACCTTC.

The V gene is TRBV10-3, the J gene TRBJ2-7; 7 positions match TRBD1. The CDR3 length is 14 residues. Trimming removed 6 bases from V and 7 bases from J; junction bases left unmatched: 12. Germline lookup yields CDR1 ENHRY and CDR2 SYGVKD. CDR3 bases: TGTGCCATCAGAACCGGGACAGCGTCGCCGGAGCAGTACTTC. Translation: CAIRTGTASPEQYF.

The chain combines TRBV28 with TRBJ1-1; 10 bases align to TRBD1. J lost 2 bases, V lost 6 bases, and 6 bases had no gene match. The CDR3 is 15 residues long. CDR1 MDHEN and CDR2 SYDVKM come from the germline V gene. The CDR3 protein is CASRGQGRINTEAFF. CDR3 sequence (DNA): TGTGCCAGCAGGGGACAGGGGAGAATTAACACTGAAGCTTTCTTT. The full variable domain, rest sourced from reference TRBV28 and TRBJ1-1, is DVKVTQSSRYLVKRTGEKVFLECVQDMDHENMFWYRQDPGLGLRLIYFSYDVKMKEKGDIPEGYSVSREKKERFSLILESASTNQTSMYLCASRGQGRINTEAFFGQGTRLTVV.

There are a few counts of this clone. The genes are TRBV27 and TRBJ2-1; TRBD2 aligns across 7 bases. Germline CDR1 reads MNHEY; CDR2 reads SMNVEV (reference sequence). This CDR3 has 13 amino acids. Unmatched junction bases numbered 1, after V lost 3 bases and J lost 5 bases. CDR3 bases: TGTGCCAGCAGTTTCGGGGGGAACAATGAGCAGTTCTTC. Translation gives CASSFGGNNEQFF.

The chain recombines TRBV4-1 with TRBJ1-6; perhaps TRBD1 as D (6 bases). The CDR3 has 18 amino acids. Germline V gene sequence: CDR1 MGHRA, CDR2 YSYEKL. With 1 base removed from V and 7 bases from J, the gap between germline ends came to 20 bases. The CDR3 DNA reads as TGCGCCAGCAGCCAAGGGTTCGGGGGGCTAGGGAAGAATTCACCCCTCCACTTT. This gives the protein CASSQGFGGLGKNSPLHF.

This clone was observed a few times. The chain recombines TRBV2 with TRBJ2-3; TRBD1 agrees at 7 bases. Germline CDR1 and CDR2: SNHLY and FYNNEI. The V gene end was trimmed by 10 bases and the J gene end by 0 bases; junction bases not matched to a gene: 10. This CDR3 is 15 amino acids long. The CDR3 DNA sequence: TGTGCCACCCAACGGGACAGCACTAGCACAGATACGCAGTATTTT. Protein product: CATQRDSTSTDTQYF.

This clone was picked up a small number of times. The V gene is TRBV6-5, the J gene TRBJ1-1; D call uncertain. V was clipped by 2 bases and J by 0 bases, with 10 bases between them. CDR3 size: 15 residues. The V gene's germline CDR1 is MNHEY and CDR2 SVGAGI. CDR3: CASSYDFRMNTEAFF. DNA for the CDR3: TGTGCCAGCAGTTACGACTTTCGGATGAACACTGAAGCTTTCTTT.

This sequence joins TRBV29-1 and TRBJ1-1; 7 bases agree with TRBD1. This CDR3 region has 15 residues. Germline V gene sequence: CDR1 SQVTM, CDR2 ANQGSEA. V lost 5 bases to trimming and J lost 4 bases; unmatched junction nucleotides: 13. This CDR3 is CSVQNGQVTFTEAFF. For the CDR3, the DNA is TGCAGCGTTCAAAACGGACAGGTGACATTCACTGAAGCTTTCTTT.